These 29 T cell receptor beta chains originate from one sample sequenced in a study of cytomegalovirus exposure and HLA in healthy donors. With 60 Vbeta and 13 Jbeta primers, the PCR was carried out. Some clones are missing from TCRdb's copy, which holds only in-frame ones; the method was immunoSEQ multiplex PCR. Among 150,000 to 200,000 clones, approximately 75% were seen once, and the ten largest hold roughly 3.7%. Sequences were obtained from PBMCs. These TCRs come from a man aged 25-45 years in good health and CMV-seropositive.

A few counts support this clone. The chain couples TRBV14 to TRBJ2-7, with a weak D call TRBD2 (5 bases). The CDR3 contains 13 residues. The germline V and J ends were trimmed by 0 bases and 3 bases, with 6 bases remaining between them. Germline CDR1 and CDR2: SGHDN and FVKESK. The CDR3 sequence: CASSQEGSYEQYF. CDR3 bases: TGTGCCAGCAGCCAAGAAGGGAGCTACGAGCAGTACTTC.

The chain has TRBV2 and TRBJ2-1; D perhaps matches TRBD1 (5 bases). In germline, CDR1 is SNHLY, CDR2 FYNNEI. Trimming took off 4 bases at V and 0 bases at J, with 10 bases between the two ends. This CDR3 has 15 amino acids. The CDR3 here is CASSVGRSSYNEQFF. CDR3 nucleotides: TGTGCCAGCAGTGTGGGGCGGAGCTCCTACAATGAGCAGTTCTTC.

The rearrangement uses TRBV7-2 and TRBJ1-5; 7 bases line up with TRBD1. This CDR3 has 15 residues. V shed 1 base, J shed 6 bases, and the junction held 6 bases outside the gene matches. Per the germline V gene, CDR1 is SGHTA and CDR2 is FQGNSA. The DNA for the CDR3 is TGTGCCAGCAGCTTAGAGGGGACAGTGGTTCAGCCCCAGCATTTT. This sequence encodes CASSLEGTVVQPQHF. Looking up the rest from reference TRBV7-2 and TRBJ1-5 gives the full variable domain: GAGVSQSPSNKVTEKGKDVELRCDPISGHTALYWYRQSLGQGLEFLIYFQGNSAPDKSGLPSDRFSAERTGGSVSTLTIQRTQQEDSAVYLCASSLEGTVVQPQHFGDGTRLSIL.

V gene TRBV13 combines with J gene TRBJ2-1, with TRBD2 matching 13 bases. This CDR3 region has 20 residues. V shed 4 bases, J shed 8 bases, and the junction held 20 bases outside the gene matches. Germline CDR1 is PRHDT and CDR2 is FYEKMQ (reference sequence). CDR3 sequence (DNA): TGTGCCAGCAGCTCCCCAGGGGGACGGACTAGCGGGGGCTATGGGGATGAGCAGTTCTTC. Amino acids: CASSSPGGRTSGGYGDEQFF.

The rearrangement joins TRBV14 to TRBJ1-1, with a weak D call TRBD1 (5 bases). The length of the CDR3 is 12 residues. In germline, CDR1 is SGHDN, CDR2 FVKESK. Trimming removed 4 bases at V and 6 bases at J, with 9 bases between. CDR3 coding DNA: TGTGCCAGCAGCCGGACATACGCTGAAGCTTTCTTT. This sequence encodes CASSRTYAEAFF.

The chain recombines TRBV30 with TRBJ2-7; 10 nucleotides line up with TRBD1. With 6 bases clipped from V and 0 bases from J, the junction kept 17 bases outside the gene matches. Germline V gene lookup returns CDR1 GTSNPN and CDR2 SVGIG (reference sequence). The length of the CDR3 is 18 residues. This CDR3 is CACTPGQGTKRSSYEQYF. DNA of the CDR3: TGTGCCTGCACACCGGGACAGGGGACCAAGAGGAGCTCCTACGAGCAGTACTTC.

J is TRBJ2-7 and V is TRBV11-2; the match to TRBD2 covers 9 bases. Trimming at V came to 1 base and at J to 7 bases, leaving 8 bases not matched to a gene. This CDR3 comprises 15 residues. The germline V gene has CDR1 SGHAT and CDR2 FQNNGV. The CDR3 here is CASSLVAGGPQEQYF. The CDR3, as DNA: TGTGCCAGCAGCTTAGTGGCGGGGGGGCCTCAGGAGCAGTACTTC.

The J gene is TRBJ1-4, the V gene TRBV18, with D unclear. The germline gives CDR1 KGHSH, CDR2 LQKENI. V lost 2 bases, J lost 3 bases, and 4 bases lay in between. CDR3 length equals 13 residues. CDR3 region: CASSPEANEKLFF. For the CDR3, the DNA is TGTGCCAGCTCACCAGAGGCTAATGAAAAACTGTTTTTT.

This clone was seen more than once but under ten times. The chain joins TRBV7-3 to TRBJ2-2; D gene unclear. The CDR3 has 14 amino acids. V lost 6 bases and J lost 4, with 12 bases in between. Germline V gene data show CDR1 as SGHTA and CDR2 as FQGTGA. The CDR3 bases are TGTGCCAGCAGACAACAGCAACTCACCGGGGAGCTGTTTTTT. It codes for CASRQQQLTGELFF.

The CDR3 DNA reads TGTGCCAGCAGCAGTTGGCAGATTAACACCGGGGAGCTGTTTTTT. It is translated as CASSSWQINTGELFF. This chain joins TRBV9 and TRBJ2-2; the D is unclear. Germline V gene lookup returns CDR1 SGDLS and CDR2 YYNGEE. CDR3 length: 15 amino acids. Trimming removed 4 bases from V and 2 bases from J, with 12 bases in between.

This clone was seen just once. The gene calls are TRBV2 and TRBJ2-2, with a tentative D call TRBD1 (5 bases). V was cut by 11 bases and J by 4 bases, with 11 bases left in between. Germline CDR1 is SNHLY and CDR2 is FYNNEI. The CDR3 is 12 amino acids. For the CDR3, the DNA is TGTGCCTCCAGGCAGGGCACCGGGGAGCTGTTTTTT. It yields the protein CASRQGTGELFF.

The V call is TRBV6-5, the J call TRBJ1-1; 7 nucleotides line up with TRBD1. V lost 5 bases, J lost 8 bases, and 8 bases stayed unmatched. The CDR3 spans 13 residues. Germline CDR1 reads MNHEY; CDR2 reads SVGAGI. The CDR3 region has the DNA TGTGCCAGCAGTGAACACCGGGACAGAGAAGCTTTCTTT. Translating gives CASSEHRDREAFF.

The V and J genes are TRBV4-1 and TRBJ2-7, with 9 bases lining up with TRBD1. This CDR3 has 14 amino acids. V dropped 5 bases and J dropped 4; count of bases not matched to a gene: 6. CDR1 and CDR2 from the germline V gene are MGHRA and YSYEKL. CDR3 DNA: TGCGCCAGCAGCGCCTACAGGGGGCCATACGAGCAGTACTTC. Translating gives CASSAYRGPYEQYF.

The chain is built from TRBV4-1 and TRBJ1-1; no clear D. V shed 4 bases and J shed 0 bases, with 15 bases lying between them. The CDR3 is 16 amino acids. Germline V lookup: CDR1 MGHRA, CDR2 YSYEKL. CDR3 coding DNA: TGCGCCAGCAGCCCCAGGACGGGGTCGATGAACACTGAAGCTTTCTTT. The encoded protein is CASSPRTGSMNTEAFF.

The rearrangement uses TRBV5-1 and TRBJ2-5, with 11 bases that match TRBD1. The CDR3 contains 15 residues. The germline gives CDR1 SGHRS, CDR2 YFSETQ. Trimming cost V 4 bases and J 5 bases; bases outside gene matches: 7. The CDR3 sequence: CASSPGQGALETQYF. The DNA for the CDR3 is TGCGCCAGCAGCCCCGGACAGGGGGCTTTGGAGACCCAGTACTTC.

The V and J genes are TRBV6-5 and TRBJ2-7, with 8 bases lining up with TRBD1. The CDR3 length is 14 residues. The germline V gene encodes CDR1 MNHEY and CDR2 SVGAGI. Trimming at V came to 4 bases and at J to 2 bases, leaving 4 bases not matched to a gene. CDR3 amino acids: CASSLTGEAYEQYF. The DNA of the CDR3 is TGTGCCAGCAGTTTGACAGGGGAAGCCTACGAGCAGTACTTC.

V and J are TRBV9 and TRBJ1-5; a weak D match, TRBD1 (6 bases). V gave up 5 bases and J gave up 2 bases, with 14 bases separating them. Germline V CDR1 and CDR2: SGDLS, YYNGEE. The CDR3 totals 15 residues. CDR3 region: CASSTGRGRNQPQHF. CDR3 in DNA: TGTGCCAGCAGTACAGGGAGGGGTCGCAATCAGCCCCAGCATTTT. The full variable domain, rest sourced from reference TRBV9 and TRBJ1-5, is DSGVTQTPKHLITATGQRVTLRCSPRSGDLSVYWYQQSLDQGLQFLIQYYNGEERAKGNILERFSAQQFPDLHSELNLSSLELGDSALYFCASSTGRGRNQPQHFGDGTRLSIL.

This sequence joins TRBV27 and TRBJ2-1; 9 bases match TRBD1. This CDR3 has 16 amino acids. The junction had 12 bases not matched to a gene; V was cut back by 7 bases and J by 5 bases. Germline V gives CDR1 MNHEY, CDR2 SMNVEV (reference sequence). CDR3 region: CASTPTGTGLNNEQFF. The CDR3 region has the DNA TGTGCCAGCACCCCAACCGGGACAGGGTTAAACAATGAGCAGTTCTTC.

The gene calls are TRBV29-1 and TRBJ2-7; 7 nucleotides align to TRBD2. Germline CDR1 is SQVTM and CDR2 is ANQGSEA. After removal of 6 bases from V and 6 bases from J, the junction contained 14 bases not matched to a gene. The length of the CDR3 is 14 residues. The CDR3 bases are TGCAGCGTCACGGGTAGGACTAGGTCGAGCGAGCAGTACTTC. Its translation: CSVTGRTRSSEQYF.

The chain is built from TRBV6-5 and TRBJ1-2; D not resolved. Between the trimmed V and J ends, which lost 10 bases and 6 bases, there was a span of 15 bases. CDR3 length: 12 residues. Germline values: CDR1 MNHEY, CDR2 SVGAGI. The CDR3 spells CATVIPPDGYTF. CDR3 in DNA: TGTGCCACAGTCATACCCCCAGATGGCTACACCTTC.

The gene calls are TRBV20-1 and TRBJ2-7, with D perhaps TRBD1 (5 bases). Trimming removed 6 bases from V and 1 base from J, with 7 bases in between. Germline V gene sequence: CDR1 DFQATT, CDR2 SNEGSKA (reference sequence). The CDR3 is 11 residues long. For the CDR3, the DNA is TGCAGTGCCTCAGGGTCCTACGAGCAGTACTTC. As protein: CSASGSYEQYF.

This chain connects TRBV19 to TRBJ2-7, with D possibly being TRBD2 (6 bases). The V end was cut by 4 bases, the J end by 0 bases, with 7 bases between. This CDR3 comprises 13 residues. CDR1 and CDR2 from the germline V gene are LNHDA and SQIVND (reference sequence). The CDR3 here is CASSTGDSYEQYF. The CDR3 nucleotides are TGTGCCAGTAGTACGGGGGACTCCTACGAGCAGTACTTC.

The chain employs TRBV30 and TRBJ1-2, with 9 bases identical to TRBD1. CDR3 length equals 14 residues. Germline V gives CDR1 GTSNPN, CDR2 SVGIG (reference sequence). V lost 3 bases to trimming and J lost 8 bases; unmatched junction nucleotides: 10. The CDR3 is CAWRETGQGQGYTF. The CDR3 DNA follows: TGTGCCTGGAGGGAAACCGGACAGGGGCAGGGCTACACCTTC.

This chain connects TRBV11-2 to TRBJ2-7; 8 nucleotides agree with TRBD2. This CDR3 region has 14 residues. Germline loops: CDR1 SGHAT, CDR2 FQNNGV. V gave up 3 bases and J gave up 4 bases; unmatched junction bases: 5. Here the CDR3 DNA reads TGTGCCAGCAGCTTTAGCGGGGAGGGGTACGAGCAGTACTTC. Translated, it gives CASSFSGEGYEQYF.

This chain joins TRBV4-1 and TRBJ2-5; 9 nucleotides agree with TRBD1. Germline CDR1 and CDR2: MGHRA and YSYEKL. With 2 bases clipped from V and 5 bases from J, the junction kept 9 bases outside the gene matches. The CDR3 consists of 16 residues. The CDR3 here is CASSQNRDRVGETQYF. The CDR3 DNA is TGCGCCAGCAGCCAAAACCGGGACAGGGTCGGTGAGACCCAGTACTTC.

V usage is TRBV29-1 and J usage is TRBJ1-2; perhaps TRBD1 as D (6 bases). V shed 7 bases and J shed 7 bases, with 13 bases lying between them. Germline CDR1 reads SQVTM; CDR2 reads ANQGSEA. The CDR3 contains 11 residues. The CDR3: CSAATGFGYTF. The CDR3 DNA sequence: TGCAGCGCAGCCACAGGGTTTGGCTACACCTTC. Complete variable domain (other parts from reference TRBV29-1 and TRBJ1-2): SAVISQKPSRDICQRGTSLTIQCQVDSQVTMMFWYRQQPGQSLTLIATANQGSEATYESGFVIDKFPISRPNLTFSTLTVSNMSPEDSSIYLCSAATGFGYTFGSGTRLTVV.

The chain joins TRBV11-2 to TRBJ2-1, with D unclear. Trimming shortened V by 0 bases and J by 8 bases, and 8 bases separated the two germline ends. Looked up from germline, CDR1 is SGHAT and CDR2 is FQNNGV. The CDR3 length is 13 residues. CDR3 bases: TGTGCCAGCAGCTTAGATCGGCAGGATGAGCAGTTCTTC. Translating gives CASSLDRQDEQFF.

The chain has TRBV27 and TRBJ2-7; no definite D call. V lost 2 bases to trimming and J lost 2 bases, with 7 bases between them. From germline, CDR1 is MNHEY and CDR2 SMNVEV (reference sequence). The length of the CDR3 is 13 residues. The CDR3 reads CASSLGPPYEQYF. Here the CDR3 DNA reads TGTGCCAGCAGTTTAGGCCCCCCCTACGAGCAGTACTTC.

The chain's CDR3 is CASSYTGEQPQHF. CDR3 in DNA: TGTGCCAGCAGTTACACAGGGGAGCAGCCCCAGCATTTT. The chain links TRBV6-5 to TRBJ1-5, with 7 positions matching TRBD1. The junction had 2 bases not matched to a gene; V was cut back by 2 bases and J by 7 bases. CDR1 is MNHEY, CDR2 SVGAGI, per germline. There are 13 residues in the CDR3.